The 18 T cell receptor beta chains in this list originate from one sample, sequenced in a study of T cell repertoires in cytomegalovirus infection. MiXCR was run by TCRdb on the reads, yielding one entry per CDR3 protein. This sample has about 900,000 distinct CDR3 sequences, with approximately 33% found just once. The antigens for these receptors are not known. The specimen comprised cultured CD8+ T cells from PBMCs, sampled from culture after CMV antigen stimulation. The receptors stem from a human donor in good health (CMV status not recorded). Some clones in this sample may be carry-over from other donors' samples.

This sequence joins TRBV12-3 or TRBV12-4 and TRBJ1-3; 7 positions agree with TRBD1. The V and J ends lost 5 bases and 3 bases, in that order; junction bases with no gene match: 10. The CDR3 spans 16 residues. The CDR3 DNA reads TGTGCCAGCAGTCCCCGGGACAGACAGAATGGAAACACCATATATTTT. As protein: CASSPRDRQNGNTIYF.

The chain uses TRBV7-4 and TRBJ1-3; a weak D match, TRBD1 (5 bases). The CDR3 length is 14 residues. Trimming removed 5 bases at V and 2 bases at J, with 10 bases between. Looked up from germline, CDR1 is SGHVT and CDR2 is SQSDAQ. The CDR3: CASSPRGTGNTIYF. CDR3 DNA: TGTGCCAGCAGCCCGCGGGGCACTGGAAACACCATATATTTT. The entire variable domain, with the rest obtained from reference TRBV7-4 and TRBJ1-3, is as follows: GAGVSQSPRYKVAKRGRDVALRCDSISGHVTLYWYRQTLGQGSEVLTYSQSDAQRDKSGRPSGRFSAERPERSVSTLKIQRTEQGDSAVYLCASSPRGTGNTIYFGEGSWLTVV.

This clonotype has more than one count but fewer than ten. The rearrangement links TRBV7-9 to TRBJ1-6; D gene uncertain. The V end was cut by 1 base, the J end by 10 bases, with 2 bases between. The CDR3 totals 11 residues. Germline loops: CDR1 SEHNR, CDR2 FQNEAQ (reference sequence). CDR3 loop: CASSLESPLHF. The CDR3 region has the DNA TGTGCCAGCAGCTTAGAATCACCCCTCCACTTT.

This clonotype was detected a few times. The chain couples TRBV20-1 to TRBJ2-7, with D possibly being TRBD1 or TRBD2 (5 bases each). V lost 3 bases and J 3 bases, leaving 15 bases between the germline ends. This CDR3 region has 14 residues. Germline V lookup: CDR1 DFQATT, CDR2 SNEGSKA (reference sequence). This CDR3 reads CSARQGTGDYEQYF. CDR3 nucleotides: TGCAGTGCTAGGCAGGGTACCGGGGACTACGAGCAGTACTTC.

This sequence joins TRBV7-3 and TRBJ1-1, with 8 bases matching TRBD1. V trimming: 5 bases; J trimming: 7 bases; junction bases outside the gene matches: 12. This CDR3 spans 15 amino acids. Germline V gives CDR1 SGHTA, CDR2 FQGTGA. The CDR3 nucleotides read TGTGCCAGCAGCCCCCCGGACAGGGAGAGCGGTGAAGCTTTCTTT. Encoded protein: CASSPPDRESGEAFF.

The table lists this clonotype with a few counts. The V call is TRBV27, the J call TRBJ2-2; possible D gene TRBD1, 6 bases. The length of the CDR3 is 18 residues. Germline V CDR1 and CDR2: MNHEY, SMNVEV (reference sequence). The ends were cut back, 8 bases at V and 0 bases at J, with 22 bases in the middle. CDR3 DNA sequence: TGTGCCAGCTTGGGAGTCACAGGGAAACCATCGAACACCGGGGAGCTGTTTTTT. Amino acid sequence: CASLGVTGKPSNTGELFF.

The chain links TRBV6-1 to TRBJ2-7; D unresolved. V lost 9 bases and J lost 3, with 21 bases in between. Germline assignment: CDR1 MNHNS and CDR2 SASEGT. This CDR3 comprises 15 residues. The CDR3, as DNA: TGTGCCAGTGCGAGGACGGTCTACGACCGCTACGAGCAGTACTTC. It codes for CASARTVYDRYEQYF.

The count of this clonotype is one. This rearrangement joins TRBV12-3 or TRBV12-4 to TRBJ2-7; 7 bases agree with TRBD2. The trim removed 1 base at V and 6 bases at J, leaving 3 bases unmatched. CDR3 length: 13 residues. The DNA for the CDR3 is TGTGCCAGCAGTTTAGGTCTAGCGGCCGAGCAGTACGTC. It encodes CASSLGLAAEQYV.

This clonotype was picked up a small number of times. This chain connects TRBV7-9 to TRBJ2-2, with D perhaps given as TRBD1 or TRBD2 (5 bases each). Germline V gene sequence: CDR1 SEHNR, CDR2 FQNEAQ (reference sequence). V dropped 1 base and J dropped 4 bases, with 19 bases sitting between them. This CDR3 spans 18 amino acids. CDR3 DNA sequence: TGTGCCAGCAGCTTAGTCAGGGAGAGGTCGAGAGGCACCGGGGAGCTGTTTTTT. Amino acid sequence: CASSLVRERSRGTGELFF.

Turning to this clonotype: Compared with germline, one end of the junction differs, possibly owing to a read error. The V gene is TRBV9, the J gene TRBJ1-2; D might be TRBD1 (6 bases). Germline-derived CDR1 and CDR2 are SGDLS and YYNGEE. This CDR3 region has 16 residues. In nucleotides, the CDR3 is TGTGCCAACAGCCCTCGGGGGGGGCGCCGGAACTATGGCTACACCTTC. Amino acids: CANSPRGGRRNYGYTF.

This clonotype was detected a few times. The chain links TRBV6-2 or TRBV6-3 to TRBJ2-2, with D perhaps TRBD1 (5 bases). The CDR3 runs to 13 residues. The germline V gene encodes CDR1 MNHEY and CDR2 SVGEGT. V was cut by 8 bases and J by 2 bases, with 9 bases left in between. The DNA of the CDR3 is TGTGCCAGCGACAGCAGAAACACCGGGGAGCTGTTTTTT. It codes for CASDSRNTGELFF.

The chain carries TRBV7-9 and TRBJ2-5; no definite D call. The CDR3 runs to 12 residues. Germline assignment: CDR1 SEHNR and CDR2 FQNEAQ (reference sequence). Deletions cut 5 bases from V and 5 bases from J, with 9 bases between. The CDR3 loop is CASSLGWETQYF. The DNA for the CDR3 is TGTGCCAGCAGCCTTGGGTGGGAGACCCAGTACTTC.

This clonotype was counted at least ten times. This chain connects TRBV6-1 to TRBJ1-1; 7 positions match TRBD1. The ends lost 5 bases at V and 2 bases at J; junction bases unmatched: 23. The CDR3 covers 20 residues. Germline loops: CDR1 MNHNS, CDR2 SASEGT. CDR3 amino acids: CASSRQGRQIYNTLNTEAFF. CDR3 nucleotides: TGTGCCAGCAGTCGACAGGGAAGACAGATCTATAATACGTTAAACACTGAAGCTTTCTTT.

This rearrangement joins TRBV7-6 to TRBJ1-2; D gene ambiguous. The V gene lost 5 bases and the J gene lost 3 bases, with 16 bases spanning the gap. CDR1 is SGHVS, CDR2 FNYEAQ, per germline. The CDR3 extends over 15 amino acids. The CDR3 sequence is CASSPDRGSDYGYTF. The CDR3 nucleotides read TGTGCCAGCAGCCCGGACCGAGGGAGCGACTATGGCTACACCTTC.

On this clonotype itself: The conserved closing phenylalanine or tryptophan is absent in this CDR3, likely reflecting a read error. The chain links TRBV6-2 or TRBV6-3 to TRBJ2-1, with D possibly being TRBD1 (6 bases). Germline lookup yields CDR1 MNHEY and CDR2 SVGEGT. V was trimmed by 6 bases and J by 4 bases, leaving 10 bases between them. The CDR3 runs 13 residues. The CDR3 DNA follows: TGTGCCAGCAGCCGGACAGATTACAATGAGCAGTTCTCC. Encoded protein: CASSRTDYNEQFS.

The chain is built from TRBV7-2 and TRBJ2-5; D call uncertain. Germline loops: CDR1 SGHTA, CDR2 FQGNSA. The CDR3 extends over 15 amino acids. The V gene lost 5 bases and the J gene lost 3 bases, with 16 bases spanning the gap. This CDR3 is CASSPTWSSKETQYF. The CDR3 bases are TGTGCCAGCAGCCCGACTTGGAGTTCTAAAGAGACCCAGTACTTC.

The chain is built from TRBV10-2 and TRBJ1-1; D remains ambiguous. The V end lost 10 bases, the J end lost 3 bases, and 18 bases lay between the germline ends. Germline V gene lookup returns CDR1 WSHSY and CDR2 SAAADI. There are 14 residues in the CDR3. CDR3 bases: TGCGCCACCCTTTACCCCCGCGAGGACACTGAAGCTTTCTTT. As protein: CATLYPREDTEAFF.

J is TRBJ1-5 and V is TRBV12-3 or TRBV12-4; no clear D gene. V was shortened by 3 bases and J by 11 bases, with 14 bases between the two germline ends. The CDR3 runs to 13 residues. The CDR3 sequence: CASSLGVFAAQHF. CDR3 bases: TGTGCCAGCAGTTTGGGAGTGTTTGCGGCCCAGCATTTT.